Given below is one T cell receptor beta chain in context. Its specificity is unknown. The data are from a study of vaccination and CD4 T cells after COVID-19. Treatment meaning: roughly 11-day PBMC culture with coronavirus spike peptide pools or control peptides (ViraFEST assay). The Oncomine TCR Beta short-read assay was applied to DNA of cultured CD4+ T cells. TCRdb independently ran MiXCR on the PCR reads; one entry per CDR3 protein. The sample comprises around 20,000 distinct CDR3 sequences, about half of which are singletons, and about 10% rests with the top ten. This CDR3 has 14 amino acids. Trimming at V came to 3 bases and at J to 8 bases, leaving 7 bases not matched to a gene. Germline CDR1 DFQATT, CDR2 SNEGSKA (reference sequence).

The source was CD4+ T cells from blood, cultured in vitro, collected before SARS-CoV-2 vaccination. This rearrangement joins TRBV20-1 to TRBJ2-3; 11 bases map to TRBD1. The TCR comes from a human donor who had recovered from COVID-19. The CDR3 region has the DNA TGCAGTGCTAGGCGTGGACAGGGGGCGGGTACGCAGTATTTT. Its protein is CSARRGQGAGTQYF.